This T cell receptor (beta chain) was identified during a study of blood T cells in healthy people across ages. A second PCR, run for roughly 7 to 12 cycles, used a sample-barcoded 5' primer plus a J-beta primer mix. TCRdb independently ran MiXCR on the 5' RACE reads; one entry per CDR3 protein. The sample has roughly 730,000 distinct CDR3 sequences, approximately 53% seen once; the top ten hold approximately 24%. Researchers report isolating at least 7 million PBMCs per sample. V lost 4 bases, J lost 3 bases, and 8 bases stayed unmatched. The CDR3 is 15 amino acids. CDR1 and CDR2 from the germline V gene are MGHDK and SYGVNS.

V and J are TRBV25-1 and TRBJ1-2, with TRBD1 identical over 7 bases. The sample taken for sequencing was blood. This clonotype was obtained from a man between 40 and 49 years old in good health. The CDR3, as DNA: TGTGCCAGCAGTGCACCTGGACAGGACTACTATGGCTACACCTTC. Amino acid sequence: CASSAPGQDYYGYTF.